Many counts were recorded for the clone carrying this TCR beta chain. CDR3 length: 20 amino acids. V lost 5 bases and J 3 bases, leaving 29 bases between the germline ends. The germline CDR1 and CDR2 sequences are MDHEN and SYDVKM. TCRdb re-analysed the 5' RACE reads in MiXCR, keeping a single row per CDR3 protein. The repertoire consists of tens of thousands of distinct CDR3 sequences, with around 5.5% occurring once and the leading ten covering 15% to 25%. The data are from a study of T cells after yellow fever vaccination. Background on the study: Some fractions had low cell numbers, and these were prepared with SMART-Seq v4 Ultra Low Input.

General study results and limits: Day 0 sorted memory subsets lacked detectable levels of almost all vaccine-responding clonotypes. Contamination by abundant bulk-population clonotypes could be present in FACS-sorted repertoires.

The sample here was PBMCs, either bulk or a sorted T-cell subset (CD4+, CD8+, memory, or dextramer-sorted; not recorded which), taken roughly 46 days after the first yellow fever vaccination. The chain links TRBV28 to TRBJ2-4, with a possible D match to TRBD2 (6 bases). The receptor was isolated from a young man who received the YFV17D yellow fever vaccine. The CDR3, as DNA: TGTGCCAGCAGTCTACTCAATTTCTCAGGAGTCGGGAGTGTCAAAAACATTCAGTACTTC. This sequence encodes CASSLLNFSGVGSVKNIQYF.